The sequence of this T cell receptor beta chain was determined in a study of response to subunit inactivated influenza vaccine. This clonotype was counted ten times or more. Its antigen is not identified. Study-wide findings and caveats: The authors proposed limited new T cell recruitment per seasonal influenza vaccination.

One entry per CDR3 protein, called by TCRdb with MiXCR from the RT-PCR reads. The sample records a few hundred thousand distinct CDR3 sequences, about a tenth being singletons. Per germline, CDR1 SQVTM and CDR2 ANQGSEA. V lost 4 bases and J lost 3, with 9 bases in between. The CDR3 totals 12 residues. The chain employs TRBV29-1 and TRBJ1-1; D is unresolved. This TCR came from a man in his fifties who received an inactivated influenza vaccine. Sample: PBMCs from blood, taken 45 days after vaccination. The CDR3 bases are TGCAGCGTTGGAGGACCAGACACTGAAGCTTTCTTT. This encodes CSVGGPDTEAFF.